This paragraph covers one TCR beta chain sequence. This CDR3 region has 13 residues. Germline trimming cut 4 bases from V and 16 bases from J; bases unmatched to any gene: 7. Per the germline V gene, CDR1 is SGHNT and CDR2 is YYREEE (reference sequence). The data belong to a study of blood T cell repertoires in COVID-19. Some clones are missing from TCRdb's copy, which holds only in-frame ones; the method was immunoSEQ multiplex PCR. Seen here are tens of thousands of clones, 80% observed once, and the top ten hold 10% to 15%. This clonotype was sampled from a human donor in a cohort sampled during active COVID-19. V gene TRBV5-4 combines with J gene TRBJ1-6, with TRBD1 matching 11 bases. Input material: peripheral blood. The CDR3 reads CASSAGQGVPLHF. In DNA form, the CDR3 reads TGTGCCAGCAGCGCGGGACAGGGGGTCCCACTCCACTTT.